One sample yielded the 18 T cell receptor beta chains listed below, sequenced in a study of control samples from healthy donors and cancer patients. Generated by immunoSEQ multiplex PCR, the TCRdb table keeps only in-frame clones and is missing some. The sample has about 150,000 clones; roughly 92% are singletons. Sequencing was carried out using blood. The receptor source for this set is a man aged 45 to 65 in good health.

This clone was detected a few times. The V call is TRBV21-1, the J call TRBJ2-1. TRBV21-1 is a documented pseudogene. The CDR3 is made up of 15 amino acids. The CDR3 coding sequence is TGTGCCAGCAGCAACGGGGCCTTACAACGAAATGAGCAGTTCTTC. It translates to CASSNGALQRNEQFF.

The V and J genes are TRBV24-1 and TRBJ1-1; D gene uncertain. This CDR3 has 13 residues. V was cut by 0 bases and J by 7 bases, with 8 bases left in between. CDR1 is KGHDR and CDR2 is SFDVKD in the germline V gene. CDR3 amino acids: CATSDLGSGEAFF. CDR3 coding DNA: TGTGCCACCAGTGATTTGGGTTCGGGTGAAGCTTTCTTT.

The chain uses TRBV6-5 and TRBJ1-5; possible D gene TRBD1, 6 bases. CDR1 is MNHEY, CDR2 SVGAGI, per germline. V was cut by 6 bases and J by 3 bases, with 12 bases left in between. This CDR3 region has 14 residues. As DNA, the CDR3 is TGTGCCAGCAGGACCGACAGGTACAATCAGCCCCAGCATTTT. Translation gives CASRTDRYNQPQHF.

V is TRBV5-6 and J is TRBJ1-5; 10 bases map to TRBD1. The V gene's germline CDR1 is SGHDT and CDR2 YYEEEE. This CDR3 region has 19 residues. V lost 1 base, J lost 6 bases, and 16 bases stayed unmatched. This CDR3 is CASSLRGGLGQGNFQPQHF. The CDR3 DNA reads TGTGCCAGCAGCTTGCGGGGAGGTTTGGGACAGGGGAATTTTCAGCCCCAGCATTTT.

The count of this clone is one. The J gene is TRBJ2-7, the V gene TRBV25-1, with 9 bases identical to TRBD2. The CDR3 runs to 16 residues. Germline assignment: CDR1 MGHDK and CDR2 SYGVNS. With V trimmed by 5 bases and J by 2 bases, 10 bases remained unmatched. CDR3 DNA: TGTGCCAGCAGTCCCCCACCGGGACTAGCCACCTACGAGCAGTACTTC. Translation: CASSPPPGLATYEQYF.

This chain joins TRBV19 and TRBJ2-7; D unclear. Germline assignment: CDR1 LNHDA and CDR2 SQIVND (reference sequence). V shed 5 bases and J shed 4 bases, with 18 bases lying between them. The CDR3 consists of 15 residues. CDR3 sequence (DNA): TGTGCCAGTAGTTTCCGACCCGAGGCCTTATACGAGCAGTACTTC. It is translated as CASSFRPEALYEQYF.

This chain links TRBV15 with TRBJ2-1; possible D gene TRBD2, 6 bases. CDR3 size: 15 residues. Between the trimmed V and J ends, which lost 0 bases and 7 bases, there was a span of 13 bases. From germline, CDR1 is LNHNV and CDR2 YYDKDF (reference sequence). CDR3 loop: CATSRESSGWNEQFF. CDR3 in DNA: TGTGCCACCAGCAGAGAATCGAGCGGGTGGAATGAGCAGTTCTTC. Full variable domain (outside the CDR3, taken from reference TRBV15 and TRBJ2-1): DAMVIQNPRYQVTQFGKPVTLSCSQTLNHNVMYWYQQKSSQAPKLLFHYYDKDFNNEADTPDNFQSRRPNTSFCFLDIRSPGLGDTAMYLCATSRESSGWNEQFFGPGTRLTVL.

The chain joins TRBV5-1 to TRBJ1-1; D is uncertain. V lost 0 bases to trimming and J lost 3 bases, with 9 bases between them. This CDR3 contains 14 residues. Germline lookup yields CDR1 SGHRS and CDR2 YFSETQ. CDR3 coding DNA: TGCGCCAGCAGCTTGGACCCGTCCTACACTGAAGCTTTCTTT. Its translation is CASSLDPSYTEAFF.

CDR3 protein: CASSVGAGAIQETQYF. CDR3 bases: TGTGCCAGCAGCGTAGGGGCAGGGGCCATCCAAGAGACCCAGTACTTC. The chain couples TRBV9 to TRBJ2-5, with D perhaps matching TRBD1 (6 bases). V lost 0 bases and J 1 base, leaving 13 bases between the germline ends. The CDR3 covers 16 residues. In germline, CDR1 is SGDLS, CDR2 YYNGEE.

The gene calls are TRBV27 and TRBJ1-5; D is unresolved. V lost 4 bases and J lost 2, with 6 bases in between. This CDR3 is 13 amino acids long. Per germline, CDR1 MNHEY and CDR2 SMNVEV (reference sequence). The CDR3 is CASSSVGNQPQHF. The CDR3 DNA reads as TGTGCCAGCAGTTCGGTTGGCAATCAGCCCCAGCATTTT.

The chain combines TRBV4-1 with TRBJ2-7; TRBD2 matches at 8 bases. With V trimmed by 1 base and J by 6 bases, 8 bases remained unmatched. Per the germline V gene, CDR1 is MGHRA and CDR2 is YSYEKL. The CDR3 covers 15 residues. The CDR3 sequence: CASSQGFGLAREQYF. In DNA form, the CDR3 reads TGCGCCAGCAGCCAAGGTTTCGGACTAGCCCGCGAGCAGTACTTC.

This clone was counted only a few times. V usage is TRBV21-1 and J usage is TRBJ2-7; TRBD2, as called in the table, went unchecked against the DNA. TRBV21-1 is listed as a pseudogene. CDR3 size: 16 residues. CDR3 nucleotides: TGTGCCAGCATTCGGATGAACGGGGAGCCCAACTACGAGCAGTACTTC. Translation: CASIRMNGEPNYEQYF.

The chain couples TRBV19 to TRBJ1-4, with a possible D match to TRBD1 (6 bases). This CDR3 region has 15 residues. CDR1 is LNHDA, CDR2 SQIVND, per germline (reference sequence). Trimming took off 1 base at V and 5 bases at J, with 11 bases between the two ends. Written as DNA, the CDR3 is TGTGCCAGTAGTATAGGAGGACAGCTAAATGAAAAACTGTTTTTT. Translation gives CASSIGGQLNEKLFF.

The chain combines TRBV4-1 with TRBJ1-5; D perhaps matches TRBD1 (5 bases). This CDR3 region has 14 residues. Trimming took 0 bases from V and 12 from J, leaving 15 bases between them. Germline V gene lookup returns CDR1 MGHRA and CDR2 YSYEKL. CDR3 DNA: TGCGCCAGCAGCCAAGATCGGGGACCCATAGACCAGCATTTT. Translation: CASSQDRGPIDQHF.

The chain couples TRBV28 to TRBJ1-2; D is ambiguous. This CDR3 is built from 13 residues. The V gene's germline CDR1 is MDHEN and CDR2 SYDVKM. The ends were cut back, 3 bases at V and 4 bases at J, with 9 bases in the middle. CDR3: CASSFGQLYGYTF. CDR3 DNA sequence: TGTGCCAGCAGTTTTGGGCAGCTCTATGGCTACACCTTC.

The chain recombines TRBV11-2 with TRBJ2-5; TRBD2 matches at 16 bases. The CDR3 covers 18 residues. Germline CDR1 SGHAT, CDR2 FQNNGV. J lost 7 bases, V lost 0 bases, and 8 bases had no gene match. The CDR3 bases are TGTGCCAGCAGCTTAGATTTGGGACTAGCGGGAGGGGTGGCGACCCAGTACTTC. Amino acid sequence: CASSLDLGLAGGVATQYF. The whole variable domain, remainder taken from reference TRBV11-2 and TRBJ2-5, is EAGVAQSPRYKIIEKRQSVAFWCNPISGHATLYWYQQILGQGPKLLIQFQNNGVVDDSQLPKDRFSAERLKGVDSTLKIQPAKLEDSAVYLCASSLDLGLAGGVATQYFGPGTRLLVL.

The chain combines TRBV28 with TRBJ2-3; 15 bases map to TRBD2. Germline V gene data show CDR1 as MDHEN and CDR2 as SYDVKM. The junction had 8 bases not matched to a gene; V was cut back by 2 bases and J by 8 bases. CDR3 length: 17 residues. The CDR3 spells CASSLGGLAGGLVTQYF. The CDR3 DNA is TGTGCCAGCAGTTTAGGCGGACTAGCGGGAGGGCTCGTTACGCAGTATTTT.

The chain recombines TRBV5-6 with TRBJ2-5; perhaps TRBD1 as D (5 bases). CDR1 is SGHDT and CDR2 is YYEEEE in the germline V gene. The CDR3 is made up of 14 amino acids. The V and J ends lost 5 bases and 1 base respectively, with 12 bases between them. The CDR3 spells CASRWGPIQETQYF. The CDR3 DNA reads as TGTGCCAGCAGATGGGGCCCGATCCAAGAGACCCAGTACTTC.